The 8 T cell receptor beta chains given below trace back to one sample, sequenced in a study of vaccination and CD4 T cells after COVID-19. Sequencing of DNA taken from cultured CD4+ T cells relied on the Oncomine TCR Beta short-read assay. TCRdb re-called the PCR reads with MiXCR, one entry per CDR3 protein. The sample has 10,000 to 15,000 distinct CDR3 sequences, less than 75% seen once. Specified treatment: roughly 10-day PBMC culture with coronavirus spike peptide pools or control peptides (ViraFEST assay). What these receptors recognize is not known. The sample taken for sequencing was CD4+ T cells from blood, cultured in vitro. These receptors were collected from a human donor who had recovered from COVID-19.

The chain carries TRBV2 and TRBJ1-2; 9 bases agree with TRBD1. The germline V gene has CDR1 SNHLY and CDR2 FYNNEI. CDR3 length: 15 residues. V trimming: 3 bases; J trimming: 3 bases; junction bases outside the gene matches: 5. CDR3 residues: CASSELGQGYYGYTF. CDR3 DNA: TGTGCCAGCAGTGAGTTGGGACAGGGCTACTATGGCTACACCTTC.

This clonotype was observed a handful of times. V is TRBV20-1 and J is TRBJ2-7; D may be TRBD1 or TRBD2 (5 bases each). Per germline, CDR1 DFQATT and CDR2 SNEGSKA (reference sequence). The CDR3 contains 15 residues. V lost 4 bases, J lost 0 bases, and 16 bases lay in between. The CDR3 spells CSATRPGPNSYEQYF. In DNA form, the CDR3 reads TGCAGTGCTACGCGACCGGGGCCGAACTCCTACGAGCAGTACTTC.

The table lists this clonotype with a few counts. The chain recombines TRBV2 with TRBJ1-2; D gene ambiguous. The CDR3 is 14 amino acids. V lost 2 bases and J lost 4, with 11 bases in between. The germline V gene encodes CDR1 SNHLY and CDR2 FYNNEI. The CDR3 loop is CASSEKDWGYGYTF. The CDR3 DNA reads TGTGCCAGCAGTGAAAAGGATTGGGGCTATGGCTACACCTTC.

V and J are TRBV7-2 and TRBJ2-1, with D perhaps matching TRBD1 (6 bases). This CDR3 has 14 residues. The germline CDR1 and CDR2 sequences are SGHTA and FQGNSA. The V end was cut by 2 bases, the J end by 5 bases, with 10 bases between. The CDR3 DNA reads TGTGCCAGCAGCTTATTTTCAGGGGACAATGAGCAGTTCTTC. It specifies CASSLFSGDNEQFF.

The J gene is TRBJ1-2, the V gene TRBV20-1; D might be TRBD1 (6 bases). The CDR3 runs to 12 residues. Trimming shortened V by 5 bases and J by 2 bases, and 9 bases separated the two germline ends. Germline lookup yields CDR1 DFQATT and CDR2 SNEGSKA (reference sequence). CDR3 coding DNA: TGCAGTGCTGCCCAGGGGAACTATGGCTACACCTTC. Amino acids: CSAAQGNYGYTF.

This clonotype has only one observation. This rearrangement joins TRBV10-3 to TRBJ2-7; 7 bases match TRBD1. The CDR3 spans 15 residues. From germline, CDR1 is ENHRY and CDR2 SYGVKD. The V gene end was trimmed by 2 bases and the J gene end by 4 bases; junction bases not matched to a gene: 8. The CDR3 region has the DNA TGTGCCATCAGTGAGCAGACAGGGCCGAGGTACGAGCAGTACTTC. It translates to CAISEQTGPRYEQYF.

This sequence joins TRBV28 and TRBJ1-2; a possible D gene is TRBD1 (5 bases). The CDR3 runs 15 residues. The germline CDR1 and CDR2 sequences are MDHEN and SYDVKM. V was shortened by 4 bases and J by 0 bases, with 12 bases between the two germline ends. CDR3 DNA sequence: TGTGCCAGCAGTTCGAGGACACCAGCTAACTATGGCTACACCTTC. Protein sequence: CASSSRTPANYGYTF.

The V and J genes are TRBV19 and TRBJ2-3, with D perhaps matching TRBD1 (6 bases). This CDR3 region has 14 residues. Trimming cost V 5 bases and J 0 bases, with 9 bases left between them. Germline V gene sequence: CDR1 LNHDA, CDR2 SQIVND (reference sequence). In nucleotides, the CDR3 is TGTGCCAGTAGTGCCGACAGGAGCACAGATACGCAGTATTTT. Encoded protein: CASSADRSTDTQYF.